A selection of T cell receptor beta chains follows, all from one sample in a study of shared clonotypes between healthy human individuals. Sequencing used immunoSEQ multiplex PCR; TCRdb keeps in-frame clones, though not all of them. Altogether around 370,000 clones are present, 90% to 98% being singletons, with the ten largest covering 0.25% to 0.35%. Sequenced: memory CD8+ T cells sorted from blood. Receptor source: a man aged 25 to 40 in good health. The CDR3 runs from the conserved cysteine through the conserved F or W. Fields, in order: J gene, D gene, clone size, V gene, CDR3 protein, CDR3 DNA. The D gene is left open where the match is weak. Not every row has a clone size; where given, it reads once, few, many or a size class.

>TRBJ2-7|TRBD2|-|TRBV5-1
CASSRLAGTYEQYF
TGCGCCAGCAGCAGACTAGCGGGGACCTACGAGCAGTACTTC
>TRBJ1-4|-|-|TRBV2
CASGGMGSPEEKLFF
TGTGCCAGCGGGGGTATGGGGTCCCCGGAAGAAAAACTGTTTTTT
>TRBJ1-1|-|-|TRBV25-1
CASSEYVNTEAFF
TGTGCCAGCAGTGAATATGTGAACACTGAAGCTTTCTTT
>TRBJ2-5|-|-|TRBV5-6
CASSLTRQETQYF
TGTGCCAGCAGCTTGACCAGACAAGAGACCCAGTACTTC
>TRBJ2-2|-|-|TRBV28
CASSQTLANTGELFF
TGTGCCAGCAGCCAGACACTGGCGAACACCGGGGAGCTGTTTTTT
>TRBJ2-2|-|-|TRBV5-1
CASSSTGDTGELFF
TGCGCCAGCAGCTCCACGGGGGACACCGGGGAGCTGTTTTTT
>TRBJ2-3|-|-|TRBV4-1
CASSQEESTDTQYF
TGCGCCAGCAGCCAAGAAGAAAGCACAGATACGCAGTATTTT
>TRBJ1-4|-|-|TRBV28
CASSFAQGWDEKLFF
TGTGCCAGCAGTTTTGCACAGGGATGGGATGAAAAACTGTTTTTT
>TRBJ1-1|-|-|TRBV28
CASSPKGRPEAFF
TGTGCCAGCAGTCCCAAAGGGAGACCTGAAGCTTTCTTT
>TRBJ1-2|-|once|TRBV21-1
CASGSTNYGYTF
TGTGCCAGCGGCAGTACTAACTATGGCTACACCTTC
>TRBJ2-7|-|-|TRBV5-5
CASSSLAPQTGEQYF
TGTGCCAGCAGCAGCCTAGCGCCACAGACTGGGGAGCAGTACTTC
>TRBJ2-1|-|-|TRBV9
CASSRRSYNEQFF
TGTGCCAGCAGCCGGAGGTCATACAATGAGCAGTTCTTC
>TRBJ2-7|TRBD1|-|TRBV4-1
CASSGTAKTYEQYF
TGCGCCAGCAGCGGGACAGCAAAGACCTACGAGCAGTACTTC
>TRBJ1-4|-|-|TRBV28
CASSPPTTNEKLFF
TGTGCCAGCAGCCCACCTACAACTAATGAAAAACTGTTTTTT
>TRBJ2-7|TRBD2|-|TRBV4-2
CASSQRTSGNSYEQYF
TGTGCCAGCAGCCAGCGCACTAGCGGGAACTCCTACGAGCAGTACTTC
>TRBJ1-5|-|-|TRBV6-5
CASSSFKGNNQPQHF
TGTGCCAGCAGTTCTTTTAAGGGAAACAATCAGCCCCAGCATTTT
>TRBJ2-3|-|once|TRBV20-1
CSARGTDTQYF
TGCAGTGCCAGGGGCACAGATACGCAGTATTTT
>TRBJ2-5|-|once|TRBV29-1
CSVVSGEETQYF
TGCAGCGTTGTGTCGGGAGAGGAGACCCAGTACTTC
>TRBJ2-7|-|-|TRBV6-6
CASSPLYEQYF
TGTGCCAGCAGTCCCCTCTACGAGCAGTACTTC
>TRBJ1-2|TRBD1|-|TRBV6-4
CASSRTGGYGYTF
TGTGCCAGCAGTCGAACAGGGGGGTATGGCTACACCTTC
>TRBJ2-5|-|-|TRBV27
CASFDRKETQYF
TGTGCCAGCTTCGACCGAAAAGAGACCCAGTACTTC
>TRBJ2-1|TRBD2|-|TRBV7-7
CASSLGLAGGNEQFF
TGTGCTAGCAGCTTAGGACTAGCGGGAGGGAATGAGCAGTTCTTC